The rows below give T cell receptor beta chains drawn from one sample of a study of shared clonotypes between healthy human individuals. TCRdb keeps only in-frame clones here, not all; method: immunoSEQ multiplex PCR. The data show fewer than 550,000 clones, almost 80% seen once. Sequenced input: PBMCs. Every receptor here comes from a woman aged 40 to 50 in good health. Some clones in this sample may be carry-over from other donors' samples. The CDR3 runs from the conserved cysteine through the conserved F or W. A D gene is named only where the DNA matches it firmly. Only some rows state a clone size, as once, few, many or a class for expanded clones.

>-|TRBV7-3|TRBJ2-1|-
CASSLNYDRGSYNEQFF
TGTGCCAGCAGCTTAAATTATGATAGGGGGAGTTACAATGAGCAGTTCTTC
>-|TRBV6-6|TRBJ1-1|-
CASSYGGPNTEAFF
TGTGCCAGCAGTTACGGCGGGCCAAACACTGAAGCTTTCTTT
>TRBD1|TRBV10-2|TRBJ1-5|-
CASSESFWDREVFGNQPQHF
TGCGCCAGCAGTGAGTCGTTCTGGGACAGGGAGGTGTTCGGCAATCAGCCCCAGCATTTT
>TRBD2|TRBV15|TRBJ2-7|-
CATSTTTSGPYEQYF
TGTGCCACCAGCACAACTACTAGCGGTCCCTACGAGCAGTACTTC
>-|TRBV9|TRBJ1-4|-
CASSPGGNNEKLFF
TGTGCCAGCAGCCCGGGGGGCAATAATGAAAAACTGTTTTTT
>TRBD2|TRBV6-5|TRBJ2-5|once
CASSYGSSGTGTQYF
TGTGCCAGCAGTTACGGGTCTAGCGGTACGGGGACCCAGTACTTC
>-|TRBV5-1|TRBJ2-3|-
CASSLGVARDTDTQYF
TGCGCCAGCAGCTTGGGGGTAGCGAGGGACACAGATACGCAGTATTTT
>-|TRBV7-3|TRBJ2-2|-
CASSRGLANTGELFF
TGTGCCAGCAGTCGGGGGCTAGCGAACACCGGGGAGCTGTTTTTT
>-|TRBV27|TRBJ2-3|many
CASSFNPGQRTDTQYF
TGTGCCAGCAGTTTCAATCCGGGACAACGCACAGATACGCAGTATTTT
>TRBD2|TRBV9|TRBJ2-5|-
CASSPWTSGRPSQETQYF
TGTGCCAGCAGCCCTTGGACTAGCGGGAGACCAAGCCAAGAGACCCAGTACTTC
>-|TRBV11-2|TRBJ2-3|few
CASSYDRPLHTQYF
TGTGCCAGCAGCTACGACAGGCCCCTACATACGCAGTATTTT
>TRBD2|TRBV5-1|TRBJ2-5|-
CASSLVGTGRQETQYF
TGCGCCAGCAGCTTGGTGGGGACCGGGAGGCAAGAGACCCAGTACTTC
>TRBD1|TRBV29-1|TRBJ2-7|-
CSVVTGSYEQYF
TGCAGCGTGGTGACAGGGTCCTACGAGCAGTACTTC
>-|TRBV7-8|TRBJ1-3|-
CASSFLPGSGNTIYF
TGTGCCAGCAGCTTCTTACCGGGTTCTGGAAACACCATATATTTT
>-|TRBV7-3|TRBJ1-1|-
CASSSVRNTEAFF
TGTGCCAGCAGCTCTGTCCGGAACACTGAAGCTTTCTTT
>-|TRBV7-3|TRBJ2-1|-
CASSLQGSGGNEQFF
TGTGCCAGCAGCTTACAAGGGTCCGGGGGCAATGAGCAGTTCTTC
>TRBD2|TRBV2|TRBJ2-1|-
CASSGLASYNEQFF
TGTGCCAGCAGTGGACTAGCGTCCTACAATGAGCAGTTCTTC
>-|TRBV5-1|TRBJ2-2|once
CASSLDLAYSSGELFF
TGCGCCAGCAGCTTGGACCTAGCCTACTCTTCCGGGGAGCTGTTTTTT
>-|TRBV2|TRBJ2-7|-
CASSDPADRGRLHEQYF
TGTGCCAGCAGTGATCCCGCCGACAGAGGTAGGCTCCACGAGCAGTACTTC
>-|TRBV6-6|TRBJ2-1|-
CASGPSSYNEQFF
TGTGCAAGCGGGCCTAGCTCCTACAATGAGCAGTTCTTC
>-|TRBV9|TRBJ1-3|-
CASSTQPGRSGNTIYF
TGTGCCAGCAGCACCCAACCAGGGCGCTCTGGAAACACCATATATTTT
>TRBD1|TRBV18|TRBJ1-2|-
CASSPPQGDGYTF
TGTGCCAGCTCACCACCACAGGGGGATGGCTACACCTTC
>-|TRBV20-1|TRBJ2-1|-
CSPTRDEQFF
TGCAGTCCGACGAGGGATGAGCAGTTCTTC